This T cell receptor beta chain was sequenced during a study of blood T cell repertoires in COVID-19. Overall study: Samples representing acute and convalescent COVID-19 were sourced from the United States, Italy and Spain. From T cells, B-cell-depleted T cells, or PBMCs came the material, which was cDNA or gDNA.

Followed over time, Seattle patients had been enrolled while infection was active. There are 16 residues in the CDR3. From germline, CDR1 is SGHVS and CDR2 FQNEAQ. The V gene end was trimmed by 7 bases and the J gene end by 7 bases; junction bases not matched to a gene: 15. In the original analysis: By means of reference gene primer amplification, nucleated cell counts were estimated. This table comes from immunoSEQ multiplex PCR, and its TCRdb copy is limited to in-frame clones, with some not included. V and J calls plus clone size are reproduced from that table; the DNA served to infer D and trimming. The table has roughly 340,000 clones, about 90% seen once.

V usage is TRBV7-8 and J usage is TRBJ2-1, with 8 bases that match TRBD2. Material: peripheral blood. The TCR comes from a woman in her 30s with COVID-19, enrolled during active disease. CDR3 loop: CASTLTIGGGWNEQFF. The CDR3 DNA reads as TGTGCCAGCACCCTTACCATTGGCGGGGGGTGGAATGAGCAGTTCTTC.